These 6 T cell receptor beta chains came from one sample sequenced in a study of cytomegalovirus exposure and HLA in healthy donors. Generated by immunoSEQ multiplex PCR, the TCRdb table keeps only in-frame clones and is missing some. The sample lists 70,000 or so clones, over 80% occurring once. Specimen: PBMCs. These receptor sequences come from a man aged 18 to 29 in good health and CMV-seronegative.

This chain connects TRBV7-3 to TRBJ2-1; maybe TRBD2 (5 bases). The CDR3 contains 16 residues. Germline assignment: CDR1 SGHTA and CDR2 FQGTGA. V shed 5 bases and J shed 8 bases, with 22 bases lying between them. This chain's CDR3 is CASSPQEGLGSDEQFF. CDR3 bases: TGTGCCAGCAGCCCCCAAGAAGGCCTTGGGAGCGATGAGCAGTTCTTC.

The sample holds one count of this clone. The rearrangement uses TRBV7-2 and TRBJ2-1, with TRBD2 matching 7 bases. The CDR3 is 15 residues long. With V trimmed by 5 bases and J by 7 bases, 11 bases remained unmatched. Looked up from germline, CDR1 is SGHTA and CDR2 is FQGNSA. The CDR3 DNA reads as TGTGCCAGCAGCCCTCATGGCGGGAGAGGAAATGAGCAGTTCTTC. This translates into CASSPHGGRGNEQFF.

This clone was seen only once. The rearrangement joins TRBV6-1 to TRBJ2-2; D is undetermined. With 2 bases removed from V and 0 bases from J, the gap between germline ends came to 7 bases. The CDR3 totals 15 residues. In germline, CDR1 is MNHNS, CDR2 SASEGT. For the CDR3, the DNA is TGTGCCAGCAGTGAACGCCGAGCGAACACCGGGGAGCTGTTTTTT. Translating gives CASSERRANTGELFF.

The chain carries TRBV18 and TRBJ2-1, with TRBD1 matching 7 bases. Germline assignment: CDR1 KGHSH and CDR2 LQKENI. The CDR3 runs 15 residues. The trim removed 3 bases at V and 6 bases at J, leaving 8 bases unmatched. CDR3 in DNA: TGTGCCAGCTCACCTACTCCGGGACAGACCAATGAGCAGTTCTTC. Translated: CASSPTPGQTNEQFF.

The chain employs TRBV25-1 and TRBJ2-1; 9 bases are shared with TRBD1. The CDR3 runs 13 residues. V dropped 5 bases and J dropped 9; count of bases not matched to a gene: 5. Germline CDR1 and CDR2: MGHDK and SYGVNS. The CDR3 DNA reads TGTGCCAGCAGTTGGGACAGGGAGGCTGAGCAGTTCTTC. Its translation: CASSWDREAEQFF.

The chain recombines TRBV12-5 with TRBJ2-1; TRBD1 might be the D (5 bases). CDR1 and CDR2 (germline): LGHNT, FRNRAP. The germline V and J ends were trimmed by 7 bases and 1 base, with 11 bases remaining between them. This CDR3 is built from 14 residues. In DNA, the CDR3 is TGTGCTAGTGCCATGACAGTTTCCTACAATGAGCAGTTCTTC. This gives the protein CASAMTVSYNEQFF.